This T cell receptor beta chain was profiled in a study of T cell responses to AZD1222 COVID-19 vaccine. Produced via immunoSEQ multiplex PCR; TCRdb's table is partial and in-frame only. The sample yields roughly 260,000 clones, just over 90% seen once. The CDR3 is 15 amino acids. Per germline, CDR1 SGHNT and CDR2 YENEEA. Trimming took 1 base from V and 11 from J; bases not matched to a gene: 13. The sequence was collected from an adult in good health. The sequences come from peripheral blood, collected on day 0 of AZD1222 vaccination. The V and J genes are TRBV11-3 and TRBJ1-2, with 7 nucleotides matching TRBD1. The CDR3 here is CASSLAGGEGSWYTF. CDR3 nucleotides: TGTGCCAGCAGCTTAGCAGGGGGGGAGGGCAGTTGGTACACCTTC.